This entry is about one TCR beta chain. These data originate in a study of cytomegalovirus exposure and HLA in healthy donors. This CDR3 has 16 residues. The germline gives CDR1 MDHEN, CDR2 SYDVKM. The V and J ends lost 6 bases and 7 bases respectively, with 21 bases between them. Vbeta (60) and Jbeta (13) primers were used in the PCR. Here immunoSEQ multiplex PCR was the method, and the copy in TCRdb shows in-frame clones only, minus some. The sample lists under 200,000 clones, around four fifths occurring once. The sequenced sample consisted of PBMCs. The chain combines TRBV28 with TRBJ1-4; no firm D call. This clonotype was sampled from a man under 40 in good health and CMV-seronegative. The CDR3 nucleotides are TGTGCCAGCAGCCAACCGGCGTCAATGTGGGCTGAAAAACTGTTTTTT. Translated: CASSQPASMWAEKLFF.